This T cell receptor (beta chain) was sequenced in a study of control samples from healthy donors and cancer patients. Some clones are missing from TCRdb's copy, which holds only in-frame ones; the method was immunoSEQ multiplex PCR. The sample yields 120,000 or so clones, approximately 89% seen once. The sequenced sample was blood. This TCR derives from a woman in her late teens or twenties in good health.

The CDR3 DNA sequence: TGTGCCAGTAGCTCAGGAGGCGGGGGCAATGAGCAGTTCTTC. As protein: CASSSGGGGNEQFF. The rearrangement uses TRBV19 and TRBJ2-1, with 7 bases aligning to TRBD2. Trimming cost V 6 bases and J 6 bases; bases outside gene matches: 8. This CDR3 is 14 amino acids long. The germline gives CDR1 LNHDA, CDR2 SQIVND (reference sequence).